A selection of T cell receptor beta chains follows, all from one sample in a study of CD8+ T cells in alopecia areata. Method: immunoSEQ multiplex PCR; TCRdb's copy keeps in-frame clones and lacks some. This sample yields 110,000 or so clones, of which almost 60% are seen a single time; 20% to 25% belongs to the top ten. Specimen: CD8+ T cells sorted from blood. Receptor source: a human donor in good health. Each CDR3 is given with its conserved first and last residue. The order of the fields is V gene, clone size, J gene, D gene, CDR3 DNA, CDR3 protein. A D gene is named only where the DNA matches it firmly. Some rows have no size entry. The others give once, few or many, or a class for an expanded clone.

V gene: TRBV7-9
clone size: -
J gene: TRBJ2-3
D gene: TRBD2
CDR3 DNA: TGTGCCAGCAGCTTATTCTCCGGGGGGTACACAGATACGCAGTATTTT
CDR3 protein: CASSLFSGGYTDTQYF

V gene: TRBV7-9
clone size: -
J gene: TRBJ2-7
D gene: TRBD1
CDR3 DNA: TGTGCCAGCAGCTTATTGACAGGGTTTACCTACGAGCAGTACTTC
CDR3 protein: CASSLLTGFTYEQYF

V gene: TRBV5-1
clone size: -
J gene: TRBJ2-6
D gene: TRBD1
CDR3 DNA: TGCGCCAGCAGCCCAGGACAGGGCGCTTTTGGAGGGGCCAACGTCCTGACTTTC
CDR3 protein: CASSPGQGAFGGANVLTF

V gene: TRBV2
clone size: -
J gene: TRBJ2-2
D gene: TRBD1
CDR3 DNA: TGTGCCAGCAGGGGACCCGACAGGGTTGACACCGGGGAGCTGTTTTTT
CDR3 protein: CASRGPDRVDTGELFF

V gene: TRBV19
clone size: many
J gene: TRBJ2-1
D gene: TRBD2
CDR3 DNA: TGTGCCAGTAGTTGGGACGTGGCTAGCGGGGCGTACAATGAGCAGTTCTTC
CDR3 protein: CASSWDVASGAYNEQFF

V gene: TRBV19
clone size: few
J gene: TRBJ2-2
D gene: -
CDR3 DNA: TGTGCCAGTAGGGCGGGGGCAGGGACCGGGGAGCTGTTTTTT
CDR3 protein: CASRAGAGTGELFF

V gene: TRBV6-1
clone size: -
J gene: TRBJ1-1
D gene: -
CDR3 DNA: TGTGCCAGCAGTGAATACACTGAAGCTTTCTTT
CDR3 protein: CASSEYTEAFF

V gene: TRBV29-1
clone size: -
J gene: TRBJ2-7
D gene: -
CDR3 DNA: TGCAGCGCTCGGACAGCCCTAGCCTACGAGCAGTACTTC
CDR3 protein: CSARTALAYEQYF

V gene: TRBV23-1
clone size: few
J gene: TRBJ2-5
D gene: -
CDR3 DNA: TGCGCCAGCACCCCCCCAGGGGACAAAGAGACCCAGTACTTC
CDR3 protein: CASTPPGDKETQYF

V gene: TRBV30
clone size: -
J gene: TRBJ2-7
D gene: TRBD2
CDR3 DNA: TGTGCCTGGGGGACTAGCGGGGCTAACGAGCAGTACTTC
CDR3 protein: CAWGTSGANEQYF

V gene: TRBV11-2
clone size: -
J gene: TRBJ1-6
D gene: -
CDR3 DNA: TGTGCCAGCAGCTTAGTAGCGGGGGGCCAATCACCCCTCCACTTT
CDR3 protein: CASSLVAGGQSPLHF

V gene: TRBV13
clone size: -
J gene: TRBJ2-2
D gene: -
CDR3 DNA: TGTGCCAGCAGCCCGGAAGGTCAGGGGAGGACCGGGGAGCTGTTTTTT
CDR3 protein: CASSPEGQGRTGELFF

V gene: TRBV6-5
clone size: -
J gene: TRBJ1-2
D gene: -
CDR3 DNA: TGTGCCAGCAGGAAACAGGGTCCCTATGGCTACACCTTC
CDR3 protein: CASRKQGPYGYTF

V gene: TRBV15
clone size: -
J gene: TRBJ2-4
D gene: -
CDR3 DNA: TGTGCCACCAGCAGAGAAGGTAGCGGAGCCAAAAACATTCAGTACTTC
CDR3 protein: CATSREGSGAKNIQYF

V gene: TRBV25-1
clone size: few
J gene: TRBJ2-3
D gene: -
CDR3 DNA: TGTGCCAGCAGTGAATTGGGCAGGGACACAGATACGCAGTATTTT
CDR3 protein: CASSELGRDTDTQYF

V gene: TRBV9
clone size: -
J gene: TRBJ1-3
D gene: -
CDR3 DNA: TGTGCCAGCAGCGTAGATGCAGGGGGAAACACCATATATTTT
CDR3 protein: CASSVDAGGNTIYF

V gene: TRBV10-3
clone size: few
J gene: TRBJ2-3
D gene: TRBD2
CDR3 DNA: TGTGCCATCACCGATACTAGCGGGGGCACAGATACGCAGTATTTT
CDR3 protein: CAITDTSGGTDTQYF

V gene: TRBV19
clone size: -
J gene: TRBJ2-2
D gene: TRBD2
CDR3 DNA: TGTGCCACCCACCCGTTGGGGGGGAGGACCGGGGAGCTGTTTTTT
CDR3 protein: CATHPLGGRTGELFF

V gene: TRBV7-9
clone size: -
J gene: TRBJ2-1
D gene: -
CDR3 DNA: TGTGCCAGCAGGCCAGGGGGGAATGAGCAGTTCTTC
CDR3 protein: CASRPGGNEQFF

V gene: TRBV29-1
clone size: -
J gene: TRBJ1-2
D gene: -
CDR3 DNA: TGCAGCGTTGACACCTTGGAGGGGTCAGACGATAACTATGGCTACACCTTC
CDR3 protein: CSVDTLEGSDDNYGYTF

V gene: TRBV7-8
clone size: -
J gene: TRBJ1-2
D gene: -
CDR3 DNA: TGTGCCAGCTTCACACCTGACTATGGCTACACCTTC
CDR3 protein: CASFTPDYGYTF

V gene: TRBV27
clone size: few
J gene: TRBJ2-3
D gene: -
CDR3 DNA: TGTGCCAGCAGTTTATTTCCGCCGGGACGGGGCACAGATACGCAGTATTTT
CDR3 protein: CASSLFPPGRGTDTQYF

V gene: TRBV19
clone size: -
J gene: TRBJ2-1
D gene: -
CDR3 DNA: TGTGCCAGTAGTCAAGGGGGGTACTACAATGAGCAGTTCTTC
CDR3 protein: CASSQGGYYNEQFF

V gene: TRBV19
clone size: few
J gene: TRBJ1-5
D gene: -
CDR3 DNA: TGTGCCAGTAGTATCAATTCGGCCCCTAGCAATCAGCCCCAGCATTTT
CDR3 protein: CASSINSAPSNQPQHF

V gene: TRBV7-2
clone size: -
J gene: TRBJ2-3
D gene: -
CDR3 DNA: TGTGCCAGCAGCTTAGTTAGTGGGGGACCAGATACGCAGTATTTT
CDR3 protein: CASSLVSGGPDTQYF

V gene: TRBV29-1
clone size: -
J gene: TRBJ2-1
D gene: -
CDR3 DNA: TGCAGCGTTGAAGAAGATGGAGATGAGCAGTTCTTC
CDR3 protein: CSVEEDGDEQFF

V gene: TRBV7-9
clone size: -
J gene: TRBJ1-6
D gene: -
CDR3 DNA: TGTGCCAGCAGCTCTCCCCCAAATGGACCGTATTCACCCCTCCACTTT
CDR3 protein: CASSSPPNGPYSPLHF

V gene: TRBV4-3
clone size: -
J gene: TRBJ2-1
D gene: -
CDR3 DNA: TGCGCCAGCAGCCAAGATGCAGCAGGGAACAATGAGCAGTTCTTC
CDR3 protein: CASSQDAAGNNEQFF

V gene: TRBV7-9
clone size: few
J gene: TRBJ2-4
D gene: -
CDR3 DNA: TGTGCCAGCAGCTTCCAAATAGGGGGGAAAAACATTCAGTACTTC
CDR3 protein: CASSFQIGGKNIQYF

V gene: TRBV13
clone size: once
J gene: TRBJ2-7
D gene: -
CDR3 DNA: TGTGCCAGCAGCGGGAGGGACAGCTCCTACGAGCAGTACTTC
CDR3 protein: CASSGRDSSYEQYF

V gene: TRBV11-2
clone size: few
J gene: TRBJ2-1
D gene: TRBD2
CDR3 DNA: TGTGCCAGCAGCCAAGCGGGGGGCTACAATGAGCAGTTCTTC
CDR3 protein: CASSQAGGYNEQFF

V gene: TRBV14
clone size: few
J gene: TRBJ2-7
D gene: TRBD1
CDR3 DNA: TGTGCCAGCAGCCAAGAAGGACAGGGCACCTACGAGCAGTACTTC
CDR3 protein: CASSQEGQGTYEQYF

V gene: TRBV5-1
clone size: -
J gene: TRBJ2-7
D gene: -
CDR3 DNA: TGCGCCAGCAGCTTAAAGGACGGCTCCTACGAGCAGTACTTC
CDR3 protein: CASSLKDGSYEQYF

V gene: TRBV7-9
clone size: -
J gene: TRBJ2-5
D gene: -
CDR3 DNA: TGTGCCAGCAGCTCGGCCCAAGAGACCCAGTACTTC
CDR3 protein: CASSSAQETQYF

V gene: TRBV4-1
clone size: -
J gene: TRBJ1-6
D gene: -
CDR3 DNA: TGCGCCAGCAGCCAAGGGGGGAGGACAGTAAGTTCACCCCTCCACTTT
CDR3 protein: CASSQGGRTVSSPLHF

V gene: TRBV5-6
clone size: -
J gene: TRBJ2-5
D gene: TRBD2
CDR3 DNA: TGTGCCAGCAGCTGGCTAGCGGGGGGATACCAAGAGACCCAGTACTTC
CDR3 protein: CASSWLAGGYQETQYF